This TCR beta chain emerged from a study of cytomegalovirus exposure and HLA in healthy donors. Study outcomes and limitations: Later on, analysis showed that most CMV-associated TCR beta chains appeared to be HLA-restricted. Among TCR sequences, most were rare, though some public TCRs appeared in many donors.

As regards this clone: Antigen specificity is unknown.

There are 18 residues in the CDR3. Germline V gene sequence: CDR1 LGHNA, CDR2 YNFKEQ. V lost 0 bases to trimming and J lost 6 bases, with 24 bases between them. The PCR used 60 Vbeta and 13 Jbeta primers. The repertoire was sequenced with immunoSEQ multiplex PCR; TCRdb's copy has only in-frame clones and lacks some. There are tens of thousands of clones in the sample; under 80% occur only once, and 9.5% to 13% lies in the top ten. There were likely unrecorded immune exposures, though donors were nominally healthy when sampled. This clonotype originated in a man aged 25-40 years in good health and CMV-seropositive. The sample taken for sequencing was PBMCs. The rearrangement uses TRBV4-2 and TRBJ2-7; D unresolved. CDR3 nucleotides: TGTGCCAGCAGCCAAGACCCTCAACCCATAATTGGTAGAGGCGAGCAGTACTTC. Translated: CASSQDPQPIIGRGEQYF.